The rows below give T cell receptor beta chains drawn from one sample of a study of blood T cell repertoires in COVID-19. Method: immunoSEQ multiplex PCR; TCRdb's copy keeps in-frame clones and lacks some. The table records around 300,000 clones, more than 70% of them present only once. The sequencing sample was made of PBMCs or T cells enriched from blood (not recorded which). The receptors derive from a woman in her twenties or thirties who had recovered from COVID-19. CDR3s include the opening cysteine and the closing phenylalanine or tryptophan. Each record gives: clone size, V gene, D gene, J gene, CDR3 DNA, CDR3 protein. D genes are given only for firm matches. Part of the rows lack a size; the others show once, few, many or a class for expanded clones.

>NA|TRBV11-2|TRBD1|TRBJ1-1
TGTGCCAGCAGCTTCGGGGGACAGCTGGGGACTGAAGCTTTCTTT
CASSFGGQLGTEAFF
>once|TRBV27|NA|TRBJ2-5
TGTGCCAGCAGTCGCCATAATTCGGGACACAACTTCCAAGAGACCCAGTACTTC
CASSRHNSGHNFQETQYF
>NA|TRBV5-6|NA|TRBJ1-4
TGTGCCAGCAGCTGGGGCTTGAGGGGAGGTGAAAAACTGTTTTTT
CASSWGLRGGEKLFF
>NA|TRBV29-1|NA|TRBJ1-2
TGCAGCGTTGAAGCGGTCGGTGGGGGGACCTATGGCTACACCTTC
CSVEAVGGGTYGYTF
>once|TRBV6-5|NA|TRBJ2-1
TGTGCCACCCATCCCGGAGGGGATATCGATGAGCAGTTCTTC
CATHPGGDIDEQFF
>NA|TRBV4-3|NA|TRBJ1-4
TGCGCCAGCAGCCAAGATGGGGGGGGCCCCGAAGGAGAAAAACTGTTTTTT
CASSQDGGGPEGEKLFF
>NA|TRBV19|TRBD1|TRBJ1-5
TGTGCCAGTATGGACAGGGGGAGCAATCAGCCCCAGCATTTT
CASMDRGSNQPQHF
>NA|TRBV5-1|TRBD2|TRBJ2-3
TGCGCCAGCAGCTTGAATCCGCGGGGGGCAGGCACAGATACGCAGTATTTT
CASSLNPRGAGTDTQYF
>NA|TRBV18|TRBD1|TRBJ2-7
TGTGCCAGCTCACCACCGAGGGAACAGGGGATACAGAGCTCCTACGAGCAGTACTTC
CASSPPREQGIQSSYEQYF
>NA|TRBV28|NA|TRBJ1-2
TGTGCCAGCAGTTCCCACGGGCAGGGCAACTATGGCTACACCTTC
CASSSHGQGNYGYTF
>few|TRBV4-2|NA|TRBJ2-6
TGTGCCAGCAGCCAAGAACCGGTTAGCTCTGGGGCCAACGTCCTGACTTTC
CASSQEPVSSGANVLTF